Listed here are 11 T cell receptor beta chains from one sample, sequenced in a study of vaccination effects on CD4 cells after COVID-19 (dated by TCRdb to between 2021 and 2022). No antigen has been assigned to these receptors. The library came from the immunoSEQ multiplex PCR assay. Not all clones reach the TCRdb copy of this immuneACCESS table, which keeps in-frame sequences only. Checked studies attribute under half of the gap to unresolved V genes and leave the rest unexplained. The sample table records 30,000 or so clones; approximately 71% of these occur just once. The top ten constitute around 9.7% of the sample. The ViraFEST assay stimulated PBMC with viral peptide pools and then used TCR sequencing to identify antigen-specific CD4+ T cell clonotypes by expansion. After 10 to 11 days of culture, CD4+ T cells were isolated with the EasySep CD4+ T cell isolation kit. Each participant got two doses of an mRNA SARS-CoV-2 vaccine, either BNT162b2 or mRNA-1273.

Sequenced here: CD4+ T cells from PBMCs cultured with HCoV-NL63 spike peptides, sampled after COVID-19 vaccination. Read against the paper, the sample's cell subset or site label means: HCoV-NL63 spike overlapping peptide pool stimulation. The source of these receptors is a human donor who received a COVID-19 vaccine.

The table lists this clone with a few counts. This chain connects TRBV11-3 to TRBJ2-1; 8 bases are shared with TRBD2. CDR3 size: 15 residues. J gave up 6 bases and V 1 base, and 5 bases lay outside the gene matches. Germline CDR1 is SGHNT and CDR2 is YENEEA. The CDR3 DNA is TGTGCCAGCAGCTTAGGGCCGGGAGGGATCAATGAGCAGTTCTTC. Protein sequence: CASSLGPGGINEQFF.

V usage is TRBV6-5 and J usage is TRBJ2-5, with 7 bases lining up with TRBD2. V was clipped by 0 bases and J by 5 bases; unmatched bases: 9. The germline gives CDR1 MNHEY, CDR2 SVGAGI. The CDR3 sequence is 16 residues long. The CDR3: CASSYSRRGRGETQYF. The CDR3 DNA reads as TGTGCCAGCAGTTACTCCCGTCGCGGGAGAGGGGAGACCCAGTACTTC.

The J gene is TRBJ2-2, the V gene TRBV18, with TRBD2 matching 12 bases. V shed 4 bases, J shed 6 bases, and the junction held 6 bases outside the gene matches. Germline V gene sequence: CDR1 KGHSH, CDR2 LQKENI. CDR3 size: 16 residues. This CDR3 reads CASSRRTSGTAGELFF. CDR3 nucleotides: TGTGCCAGCTCACGACGGACTAGCGGGACGGCCGGGGAGCTGTTTTTT.

This clone was counted between two and nine times. The genes are TRBV10-1 and TRBJ2-3, with 7 bases lining up with TRBD1. The V gene end was trimmed by 3 bases and the J gene end by 6 bases; junction bases not matched to a gene: 6. The germline V gene encodes CDR1 WNHNN and CDR2 SYGVQD (reference sequence). The CDR3 spans 14 residues. The CDR3 spells CASSEGTDQDTQYF. DNA for the CDR3: TGCGCCAGCAGTGAAGGGACAGACCAGGATACGCAGTATTTT.

This clone turned up a few times. J is TRBJ2-2 and V is TRBV24-1, with D possibly TRBD1 on 6 matching bases. Germline V lookup: CDR1 KGHDR, CDR2 SFDVKD. Trimming pared 6 bases from V and 3 bases from J, leaving 22 bases between. This CDR3 region has 18 residues. This CDR3 reads CATSNRPQGIVDTGELFF. The CDR3 bases are TGTGCCACCAGTAACCGCCCACAGGGAATAGTGGACACCGGGGAGCTGTTTTTT.

The chain links TRBV27 to TRBJ1-6, with 10 bases matching TRBD1. Germline V gene sequence: CDR1 MNHEY, CDR2 SMNVEV (reference sequence). The CDR3 runs to 15 residues. V was pared by 7 bases and J by 9 bases, with 9 bases of the junction left unmatched. CDR3 nucleotide sequence: TGTGCCAGCACTCAACTCGGGACAGGGGTTTCACCCCTCCACTTT. This gives the protein CASTQLGTGVSPLHF.

The chain links TRBV11-3 to TRBJ2-5; no firm D call. CDR1 is SGHNT and CDR2 is YENEEA in the germline V gene. V lost 2 bases and J lost 4, with 8 bases in between. There are 13 residues in the CDR3. CDR3 region: CASSLNVRETQYF. CDR3 nucleotides: TGTGCCAGCAGCTTAAATGTTCGAGAGACCCAGTACTTC.

The chain couples TRBV6-5 to TRBJ1-4, with 9 bases fitting TRBD1. With V trimmed by 4 bases and J by 10 bases, 7 bases remained unmatched. CDR1 and CDR2 from the germline V gene are MNHEY and SVGAGI. This CDR3 has 14 amino acids. The CDR3 nucleotides read TGTGCCAGCAGTTCGGACAGGGGCCTTGCAAAACTGTTTTTT. Its translation is CASSSDRGLAKLFF.

In this sample, this clone turned up a few times. The chain carries TRBV5-1 and TRBJ1-1; 7 nucleotides align to TRBD1. Germline CDR1 SGHRS, CDR2 YFSETQ. CDR3 length equals 18 residues. J lost 1 base, V lost 4 bases, and 16 bases had no gene match. CDR3 bases: TGCGCCAGCAGCCCCATACCATATCGACAGGGTGGGAACACTGAAGCTTTCTTT. Its translation: CASSPIPYRQGGNTEAFF.

This clone appeared once. The V call is TRBV18, the J call TRBJ2-7; TRBD2 matches at 10 bases. V was clipped by 6 bases and J by 3 bases; unmatched bases: 8. Looked up from germline, CDR1 is KGHSH and CDR2 is LQKENI. The CDR3 covers 15 residues. The chain's CDR3 is CASSPGLATRYEQYF. CDR3 sequence (DNA): TGTGCCAGCTCTCCGGGACTAGCGACCCGCTACGAGCAGTACTTC.

The rearrangement uses TRBV2 and TRBJ2-3; D is possibly TRBD1 (5 bases). Germline CDR1 is SNHLY and CDR2 is FYNNEI. The CDR3 is made up of 14 amino acids. The ends were cut back, 7 bases at V and 7 bases at J, with 18 bases in the middle. DNA of the CDR3: TGTGCCAGCAAGAGGTCGACAGAAAGTTATACGCAGTATTTT. Residues: CASKRSTESYTQYF. Full variable domain (rest looked up from reference TRBV2 and TRBJ2-3): EPEVTQTPSHQVTQMGQEVILRCVPISNHLYFYWYRQILGQKVEFLVSFYNNEISEKSEIFDDQFSVERPDGSNFTLKIRSTKLEDSAMYFCASKRSTESYTQYFGPGTRLTVL.